The 30 T cell receptor beta chains below come from one sample, sequenced in a study of Graves' ophthalmopathy and Graves' hyperthyroidism. Amplification of the TCR beta CDR3 regions used RNA transcripts (as template). A first-round RT-PCR used HTBI primers, followed by a second-round multiplex PCR. TCRdb used MiXCR to reprocess the multiplex PCR reads, holding one entry per CDR3 protein. The sample shows under 350,000 distinct CDR3 sequences, roughly a sixth of them seen only once. The sequenced sample was peripheral blood. These receptors were collected from an adult man with Graves' ophthalmopathy.

At least ten counts were recorded for this clonotype. The chain carries TRBV2 and TRBJ2-4, with 8 bases that match TRBD1. The CDR3 spans 12 residues. Germline V gene data show CDR1 as SNHLY and CDR2 as FYNNEI. V trimming: 8 bases; J trimming: 8 bases; junction bases outside the gene matches: 5. CDR3 residues: CASGQDRDIQYF. CDR3 sequence (DNA): TGTGCCAGCGGGCAGGACAGGGACATTCAGTACTTC.

The sample holds many counts of this clonotype. The genes are TRBV6-5 and TRBJ1-1, with D unresolved. The CDR3 contains 13 residues. V lost 2 bases to trimming and J lost 2 bases, with 6 bases between them. The germline gives CDR1 MNHEY, CDR2 SVGAGI. The CDR3 DNA reads as TGTGCCAGCAGTTACCTTGACAACACTGAAGCTTTCTTT. This translates into CASSYLDNTEAFF.

This clonotype was counted ten times or more. The genes are TRBV11-2 and TRBJ1-5; unclear D gene. Trimming shortened V by 5 bases and J by 6 bases, and 17 bases separated the two germline ends. In germline, CDR1 is SGHAT, CDR2 FQNNGV. The CDR3 is 15 residues long. CDR3 in amino acids: CASSPHSGMGQPQHF. CDR3 in DNA: TGTGCCAGCAGCCCTCATTCCGGGATGGGTCAGCCCCAGCATTTT.

The chain carries TRBV30 and TRBJ1-5; tentatively, D is TRBD1 (5 bases). Germline CDR1 is GTSNPN and CDR2 is SVGIG (reference sequence). The CDR3 extends over 14 amino acids. V lost 0 bases and J lost 4, with 10 bases in between. The CDR3 DNA sequence: TGTGCCTGGAGTGTAACCGGGACGAATCAGCCCCAGCATTTT. Translated, it gives CAWSVTGTNQPQHF. Variable domain in full (rest from reference TRBV30 and TRBJ1-5): SQTIHQWPATLVQPVGSPLSLECTVEGTSNPNLYWYRQAAGRGLQLLFYSVGIGQISSEVPQNLSASRPQDRQFILSSKKLLLSDSGFYLCAWSVTGTNQPQHFGDGTRLSIL.

This clonotype was recorded many times. The chain uses TRBV30 and TRBJ1-2, with D tentatively TRBD1 (6 bases). Germline V gene data show CDR1 as GTSNPN and CDR2 as SVGIG (reference sequence). There are 14 residues in the CDR3. Trimming removed 4 bases at V and 2 bases at J, with 14 bases between. Here the CDR3 DNA reads TGTGCCTGGACCCTGGACAGCAGAAACTATGGCTACACCTTC. Its protein is CAWTLDSRNYGYTF. The whole variable domain, filled in from reference TRBV30 and TRBJ1-2, reads SQTIHQWPATLVQPVGSPLSLECTVEGTSNPNLYWYRQAAGRGLQLLFYSVGIGQISSEVPQNLSASRPQDRQFILSSKKLLLSDSGFYLCAWTLDSRNYGYTFGSGTRLTVV.

The chain joins TRBV20-1 to TRBJ2-5, with no clear D. This CDR3 region has 15 residues. Trimming shortened V by 4 bases and J by 5 bases, and 20 bases separated the two germline ends. CDR1 and CDR2 (germline): DFQATT, SNEGSKA (reference sequence). The CDR3: CSAIPMNFGLETQYF. CDR3 coding DNA: TGCAGTGCTATCCCGATGAACTTCGGATTGGAGACCCAGTACTTC.

In its sample, this clonotype was seen many times. The gene calls are TRBV20-1 and TRBJ2-7, with D unresolved. This CDR3 is built from 13 residues. Trimming pared 3 bases from V and 4 bases from J, leaving 13 bases between. Germline V lookup: CDR1 DFQATT, CDR2 SNEGSKA (reference sequence). In DNA form, the CDR3 reads TGCAGTGCTAGCGGGTCTGGCGGATACGAGCAGTACTTC. It encodes CSASGSGGYEQYF.

The sample holds many counts of this clonotype. The chain is built from TRBV27 and TRBJ1-1; 8 positions match TRBD1. The CDR3 runs to 18 residues. J lost 0 bases, V lost 1 base, and 10 bases had no gene match. The germline gives CDR1 MNHEY, CDR2 SMNVEV (reference sequence). The CDR3 DNA reads as TGTGCCAGCAGTTTATTTCTCTCGACAGGGGCCCTGAACACTGAAGCTTTCTTT. Protein: CASSLFLSTGALNTEAFF.

The sample holds many counts of this clonotype. The rearrangement links TRBV12-3 or TRBV12-4 to TRBJ2-7, with TRBD1 identical over 12 bases. The CDR3 totals 15 residues. Unmatched junction bases numbered 6, after V lost 5 bases and J lost 4 bases. This CDR3 is CASSPRDRGQYEQYF. DNA for the CDR3: TGTGCCAGCAGTCCCCGGGACAGGGGGCAGTACGAGCAGTACTTC.

This clonotype was counted many times. This sequence joins TRBV2 and TRBJ1-5; D unclear. Trimming stripped 4 bases from V and 6 bases from J, with 13 bases between. Per the germline V gene, CDR1 is SNHLY and CDR2 is FYNNEI. The CDR3 sequence is 14 residues long. CDR3 residues: CASSVGMFTQPQHF. Here the CDR3 DNA reads TGTGCCAGCAGTGTTGGAATGTTCACTCAGCCCCAGCATTTT.

The chain couples TRBV11-1 to TRBJ2-5; 8 positions match TRBD1. Germline CDR1 reads SGHAT; CDR2 reads FQDESV (reference sequence). The CDR3 extends over 17 amino acids. The trim removed 3 bases at V and 2 bases at J, leaving 11 bases unmatched. CDR3 DNA: TGTGCCAGCAGCTTTATATTAGGGACAGGTGTTCAAGAGACCCAGTACTTC. This encodes CASSFILGTGVQETQYF.

This clonotype was recorded at least ten times. The chain joins TRBV12-3 or TRBV12-4 to TRBJ2-4, with 7 bases fitting TRBD2. Trimming removed 2 bases from V and 8 bases from J; junction bases left unmatched: 12. This CDR3 comprises 16 residues. CDR3 sequence: CASSLRLEGEGYIQYF. In DNA form, the CDR3 reads TGTGCCAGCAGTTTACGCTTGGAAGGGGAGGGGTACATTCAGTACTTC.

This clonotype was counted at least ten times. The chain employs TRBV27 and TRBJ2-5, with 8 bases lining up with TRBD2. The CDR3 runs to 14 residues. Germline V gene data show CDR1 as MNHEY and CDR2 as SMNVEV (reference sequence). V dropped 5 bases and J dropped 7; count of bases not matched to a gene: 9. Here the CDR3 reads CASSAGLGRMTQYF. The CDR3 DNA sequence: TGTGCCAGCAGTGCGGGACTAGGACGGATGACCCAGTACTTC.

Ten or more counts support this clonotype. V gene TRBV9 combines with J gene TRBJ2-7; the match to TRBD2 covers 9 bases. V gave up 0 bases and J gave up 4 bases; unmatched junction bases: 5. CDR1 and CDR2 from the germline V gene are SGDLS and YYNGEE. This CDR3 region has 15 residues. The CDR3 DNA reads as TGTGCCAGCAGCGTAGGGGTAGCGGGAGTTTACGAGCAGTACTTC. Protein product: CASSVGVAGVYEQYF.

This clonotype was counted ten times or more. The rearrangement joins TRBV5-1 to TRBJ1-2; maybe TRBD1 (6 bases). This CDR3 has 15 amino acids. Germline V CDR1 and CDR2: SGHRS, YFSETQ. Trimming pared 0 bases from V and 7 bases from J, leaving 16 bases between. The CDR3 DNA reads TGCGCCAGCAGCTTGGGCGCAGGGGCGCGATCTGGCTACACCTTC. Protein product: CASSLGAGARSGYTF.

This clonotype was seen many times. V and J are TRBV7-2 and TRBJ2-5, with D perhaps TRBD1 (5 bases). CDR3 length: 15 residues. Germline loops: CDR1 SGHTA, CDR2 FQGNSA. Trimming took off 5 bases at V and 7 bases at J, with 20 bases between the two ends. The CDR3 bases are TGTGCCAGCAGCGCAGCCCATCGGACAAATCGGACCCAGTACTTC. Protein: CASSAAHRTNRTQYF.

Ten or more counts support this clonotype. The chain joins TRBV7-9 to TRBJ2-5; TRBD2 matches 8 bases. The CDR3 consists of 16 residues. V was clipped by 5 bases and J by 0 bases; unmatched bases: 8. Looked up from germline, CDR1 is SEHNR and CDR2 is FQNEAQ (reference sequence). Written as DNA, the CDR3 is TGTGCCAGCAGCCCGCGGGGAGCGGGGGACCAAGAGACCCAGTACTTC. Translating gives CASSPRGAGDQETQYF. Full variable domain (remainder filled in from reference TRBV7-9 and TRBJ2-5): DTGVSQNPRHKITKRGQNVTFRCDPISEHNRLYWYRQTLGQGPEFLTYFQNEAQLEKSRLLSDRFSAERPKGSFSTLEIQRTEQGDSAMYLCASSPRGAGDQETQYFGPGTRLLVL.

The table lists this clonotype with many counts. The rearrangement uses TRBV20-1 and TRBJ1-5; 9 positions agree with TRBD1. V dropped 6 bases and J dropped 7; count of bases not matched to a gene: 10. In germline, CDR1 is DFQATT, CDR2 SNEGSKA (reference sequence). This CDR3 spans 14 amino acids. CDR3 region: CSASDRGEGQPQHF. In DNA, the CDR3 is TGCAGTGCCAGCGACAGGGGGGAGGGACAGCCCCAGCATTTT.

V and J are TRBV9 and TRBJ2-7; TRBD1 matches 9 bases. The CDR3 length is 13 residues. V lost 4 bases, J lost 6 bases, and 5 bases stayed unmatched. Looked up from germline, CDR1 is SGDLS and CDR2 is YYNGEE. The CDR3 is CASSPGTGIEQYF. CDR3 DNA sequence: TGTGCCAGCAGCCCGGGGACAGGGATCGAGCAGTACTTC. The full variable domain, its missing parts supplied by reference TRBV9 and TRBJ2-7, is DSGVTQTPKHLITATGQRVTLRCSPRSGDLSVYWYQQSLDQGLQFLIQYYNGEERAKGNILERFSAQQFPDLHSELNLSSLELGDSALYFCASSPGTGIEQYFGPGTRLTVT.

This clonotype was seen a handful of times. One base away lies a much larger clone, so this may be a sequencing read error. The chain uses TRBV6-2 or TRBV6-3 and TRBJ1-1; 7 nucleotides align to TRBD1. This CDR3 contains 15 residues. With 7 bases clipped from V and 1 base from J, the junction kept 9 bases outside the gene matches. The germline V gene encodes CDR1 MNHEY and CDR2 SVGEGT. The CDR3 loop is CASILPDRSNTEAFF. CDR3 coding DNA: TGTGCCAGCATTTTACCGGACAGGTCGAACACTGAAGCTTTCTTT.

This clonotype came up many times. V and J are TRBV30 and TRBJ2-2; TRBD1 matches at 10 bases. From germline, CDR1 is GTSNPN and CDR2 SVGIG (reference sequence). V was pared by 0 bases and J by 2 bases, with 3 bases of the junction left unmatched. The CDR3 is 16 residues long. The CDR3 nucleotides are TGTGCCTGGAGTGTAGGACAGGGGGTTAACACCGGGGAGCTGTTTTTT. The encoded protein is CAWSVGQGVNTGELFF.

In regard to this clonotype: Its ends do not fully match the called genes, so a read error is possible. The CDR3 nucleotides are TGTGCCAGCAGTGACACCCAAGGAGGGCACTTC. It is translated as CASSDTQGGHF. This chain joins TRBV6-1 and TRBJ2-5, with D perhaps matching TRBD2 (6 bases). CDR1 is MNHNS, CDR2 SASEGT, per germline. The CDR3 runs 11 residues.

Many counts were recorded for this clonotype. The chain recombines TRBV4-3 with TRBJ1-6, with D perhaps TRBD1 (6 bases). Germline CDR1 reads LGHNA; CDR2 reads YSLEER. V was cut by 3 bases and J by 9 bases, with 21 bases left in between. This CDR3 comprises 17 residues. The CDR3 nucleotides are TGCGCCAGCAGCCAGGATATCCGGACAGTTATCGGTTCACCCCTCCACTTT. It encodes CASSQDIRTVIGSPLHF.

This clonotype was found many times. The chain links TRBV3-1 to TRBJ2-7; 9 positions agree with TRBD1. V lost 4 bases and J lost 6; bases outside the gene matches: 13. CDR1 LGHDT and CDR2 YNNKEL come from the germline V gene (reference sequence). The CDR3 loop spans 16 amino acids. CDR3 sequence reads: CASSPRRTGDTGEQYF. Written as DNA, the CDR3 is TGTGCCAGCAGCCCTCGAAGGACAGGGGACACGGGCGAGCAGTACTTC.

This clonotype appeared a few times. The CDR3 reads CASSYDRGPGNTIYF. The DNA of the CDR3 is TGTGCCAGCAGCTATGACAGGGGGCCTGGAAACACCATATATTTT. The rearrangement uses TRBV3-1 and TRBJ1-3; 10 bases are shared with TRBD1. This CDR3 spans 15 amino acids. In germline, CDR1 is LGHDT, CDR2 YNNKEL (reference sequence). V was clipped by 5 bases and J by 2 bases; unmatched bases: 3.

The CDR3 loop is CASSPPFSGPTYEQYF. Here the CDR3 DNA reads TGTGCCAGCAGCCCACCCTTTAGCGGGCCCACCTACGAGCAGTACTTC. The V and J genes are TRBV7-8 and TRBJ2-7; 7 positions agree with TRBD2. The junction had 12 bases not matched to a gene; V was cut back by 5 bases and J by 2 bases. The CDR3 extends over 16 amino acids. Germline V CDR1 and CDR2: SGHVS, FQNEAQ. Drawing the rest from reference TRBV7-8 and TRBJ2-7, the complete variable domain is GAGVSQSPRYKVAKRGQDVALRCDPISGHVSLFWYQQALGQGPEFLTYFQNEAQLDKSGLPSDRFFAERPEGSVSTLKIQRTQQEDSAVYLCASSPPFSGPTYEQYFGPGTRLTVT.

At least ten counts were recorded for this clonotype. The chain links TRBV4-3 to TRBJ2-5; D remains unclear. The CDR3 has 15 residues. Trimming pared 0 bases from V and 9 bases from J, leaving 17 bases between. Germline V gives CDR1 LGHNA, CDR2 YSLEER. CDR3 bases: TGCGCCAGCAGCCAAGATGTTGCGTCCCCGTGGGCCCAGTACTTC. Encoded protein: CASSQDVASPWAQYF.

This clonotype was detected many times. The J gene is TRBJ2-2, the V gene TRBV24-1, with a weak D call TRBD1 (6 bases). The CDR3 consists of 16 residues. Trimming left V 5 bases short and J 6 bases short, with 18 bases between. Germline CDR1 reads KGHDR; CDR2 reads SFDVKD. CDR3 in DNA: TGTGCCACCAGTGCTCGGGTCTTAGGGACACCCGGGGAGCTGTTTTTT. Translating gives CATSARVLGTPGELFF.

Ten or more counts support this clonotype. The V and J genes are TRBV28 and TRBJ1-1, with 7 positions matching TRBD1. CDR1 MDHEN and CDR2 SYDVKM come from the germline V gene. Germline trimming cut 6 bases from V and 1 base from J; bases unmatched to any gene: 5. This CDR3 contains 14 residues. Here the CDR3 DNA reads TGTGCCAGCAGGCTACAGGGGCGGAACACTGAAGCTTTCTTT. It encodes CASRLQGRNTEAFF.

This clonotype was seen repeatedly, ten times or more. The CDR3 region is CSARDPSGENTGELFF. DNA for the CDR3: TGCAGTGCTAGAGATCCCAGCGGGGAGAACACCGGGGAGCTGTTTTTT. The chain carries TRBV20-1 and TRBJ2-2; 7 nucleotides agree with TRBD2. The germline V gene encodes CDR1 DFQATT and CDR2 SNEGSKA (reference sequence). The CDR3 spans 16 residues. The ends lost 0 bases at V and 1 base at J; junction bases unmatched: 5.